The entry below gives a single T cell receptor (beta chain) sequence along with its context. Via MiXCR, TCRdb re-called the RT-PCR reads, giving one row per CDR3 protein. The data contain about 700,000 distinct CDR3 sequences, 13% to 15% of them singletons. Trimming cost V 8 bases and J 8 bases; bases outside gene matches: 8. Germline V gives CDR1 MDHEN, CDR2 SYDVKM. The CDR3 has 13 amino acids. The receptor was derived from a female donor in good health, serving as a healthy control. The genes are TRBV28 and TRBJ1-4; TRBD1 matches at 7 bases. Sequenced: memory CD4+ T cells from blood. The CDR3 here is CASGPGTAEKLFF. Written as DNA, the CDR3 is TGTGCCAGCGGCCCCGGGACAGCCGAAAAACTGTTTTTT.